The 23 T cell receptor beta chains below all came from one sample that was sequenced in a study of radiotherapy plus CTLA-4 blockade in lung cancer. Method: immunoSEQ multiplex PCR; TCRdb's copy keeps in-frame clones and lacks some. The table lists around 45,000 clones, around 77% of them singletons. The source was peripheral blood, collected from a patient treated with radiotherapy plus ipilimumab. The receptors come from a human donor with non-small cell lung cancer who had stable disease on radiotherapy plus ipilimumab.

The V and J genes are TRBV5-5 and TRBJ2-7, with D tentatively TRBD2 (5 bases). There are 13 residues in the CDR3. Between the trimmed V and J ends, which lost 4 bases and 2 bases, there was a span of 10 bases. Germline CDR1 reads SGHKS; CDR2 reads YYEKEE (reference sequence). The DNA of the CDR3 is TGTGCCAGCAGCCCGAGGGCAGCCTACGAGCAGTACGTC. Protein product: CASSPRAAYEQYV.

The CDR3 sequence is CASSLAGGQQPQHF. CDR3 sequence (DNA): TGTGCCAGCAGTTTAGCAGGGGGCCAGCAGCCCCAGCATTTT. This sequence joins TRBV27 and TRBJ1-5, with TRBD1 matching 8 bases. The V gene end was trimmed by 2 bases and the J gene end by 7 bases; junction bases not matched to a gene: 4. The CDR3 is made up of 14 amino acids. Germline-derived CDR1 and CDR2 are MNHEY and SMNVEV (reference sequence).

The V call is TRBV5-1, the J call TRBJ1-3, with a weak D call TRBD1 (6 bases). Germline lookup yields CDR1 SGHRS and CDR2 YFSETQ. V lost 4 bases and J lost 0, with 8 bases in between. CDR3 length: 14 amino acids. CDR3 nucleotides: TGCGCCAGCAGCCAGGGGAGCTCTGGAAACACCATATATTTT. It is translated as CASSQGSSGNTIYF.

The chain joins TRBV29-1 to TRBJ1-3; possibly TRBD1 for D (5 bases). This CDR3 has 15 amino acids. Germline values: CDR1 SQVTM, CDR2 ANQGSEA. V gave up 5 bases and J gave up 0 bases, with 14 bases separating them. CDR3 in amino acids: CSVRGNSISGNTIYF. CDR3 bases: TGCAGCGTTCGGGGGAACAGTATCTCTGGAAACACCATATATTTT.

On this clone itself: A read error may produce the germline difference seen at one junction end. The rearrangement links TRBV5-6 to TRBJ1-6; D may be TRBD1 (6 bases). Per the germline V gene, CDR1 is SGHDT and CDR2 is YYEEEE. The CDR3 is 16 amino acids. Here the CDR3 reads CARSWGEGDNYSPLHF. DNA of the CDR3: TGTGCCCGCAGCTGGGGGGAGGGGGACAACTATTCACCCCTCCACTTT.

In DNA, the CDR3 is TGCAGCGTCGTGGGGGTGGGAGGGGGGACAGATACGCAGTATTTT. Translating it yields CSVVGVGGGTDTQYF. V gene TRBV29-1 combines with J gene TRBJ2-3, with D perhaps matching TRBD2 (7 bases). Trimming shortened V by 6 bases and J by 3 bases, and 19 bases separated the two germline ends. The CDR3 spans 15 residues. Germline CDR1 SQVTM, CDR2 ANQGSEA.

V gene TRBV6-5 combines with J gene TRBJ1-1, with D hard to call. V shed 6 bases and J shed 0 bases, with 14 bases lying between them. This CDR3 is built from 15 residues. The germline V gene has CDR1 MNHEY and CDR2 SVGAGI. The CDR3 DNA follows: TGTGCCAGCAGCCCCAAACAGAAAATGAACACTGAAGCTTTCTTT. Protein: CASSPKQKMNTEAFF.

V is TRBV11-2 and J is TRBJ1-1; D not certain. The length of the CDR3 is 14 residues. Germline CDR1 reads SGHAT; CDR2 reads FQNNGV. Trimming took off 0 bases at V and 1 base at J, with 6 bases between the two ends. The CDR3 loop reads CASSLEVPNTEAFF. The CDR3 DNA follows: TGTGCCAGCAGCTTAGAGGTTCCGAACACTGAAGCTTTCTTT.

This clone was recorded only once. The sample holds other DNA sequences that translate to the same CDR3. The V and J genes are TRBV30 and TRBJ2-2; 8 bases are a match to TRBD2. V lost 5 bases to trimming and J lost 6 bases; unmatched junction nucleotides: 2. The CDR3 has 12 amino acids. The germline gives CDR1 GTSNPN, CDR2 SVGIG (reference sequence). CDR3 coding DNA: TGTGCCTGGGGCGGGGGGCCCGGGGAGCTGTTTTTT. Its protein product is CAWGGGPGELFF.

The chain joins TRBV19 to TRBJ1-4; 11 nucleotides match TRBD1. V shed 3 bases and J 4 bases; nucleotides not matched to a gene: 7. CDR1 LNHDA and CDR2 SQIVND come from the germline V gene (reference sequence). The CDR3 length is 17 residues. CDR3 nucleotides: TGTGCCAGTAGTATCCCGGACAGGGGGCCCAGTAATGAAAAACTGTTTTTT. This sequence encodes CASSIPDRGPSNEKLFF.

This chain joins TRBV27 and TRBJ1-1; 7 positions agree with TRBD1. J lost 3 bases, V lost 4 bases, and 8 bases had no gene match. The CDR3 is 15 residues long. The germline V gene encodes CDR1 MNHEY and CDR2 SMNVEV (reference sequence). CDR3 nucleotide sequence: TGTGCCAGCAGTTCATTAGGGGGACAGCACACTGAAGCTTTCTTT. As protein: CASSSLGGQHTEAFF.

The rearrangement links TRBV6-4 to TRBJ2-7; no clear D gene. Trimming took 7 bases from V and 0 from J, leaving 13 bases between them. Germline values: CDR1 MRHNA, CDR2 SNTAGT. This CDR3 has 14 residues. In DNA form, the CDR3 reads TGTGCCAGCAAAGTCTCCCAGAGCTCCTACGAGCAGTACTTC. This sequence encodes CASKVSQSSYEQYF.

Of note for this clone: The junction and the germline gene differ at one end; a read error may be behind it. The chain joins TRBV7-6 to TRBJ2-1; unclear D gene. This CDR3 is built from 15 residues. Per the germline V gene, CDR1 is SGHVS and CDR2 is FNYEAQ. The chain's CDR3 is CANSLVSGTSNEQFF. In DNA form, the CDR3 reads TGTGCCAACAGCTTAGTCTCCGGAACTTCCAATGAGCAGTTCTTC.

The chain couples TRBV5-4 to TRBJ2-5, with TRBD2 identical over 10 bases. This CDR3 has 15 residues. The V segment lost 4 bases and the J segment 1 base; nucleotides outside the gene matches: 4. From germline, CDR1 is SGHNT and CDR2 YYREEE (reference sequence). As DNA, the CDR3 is TGTGCCAGCAGCCTACAGCGGGGGGGCCAAGAGACCCAGTACTTC. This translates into CASSLQRGGQETQYF.

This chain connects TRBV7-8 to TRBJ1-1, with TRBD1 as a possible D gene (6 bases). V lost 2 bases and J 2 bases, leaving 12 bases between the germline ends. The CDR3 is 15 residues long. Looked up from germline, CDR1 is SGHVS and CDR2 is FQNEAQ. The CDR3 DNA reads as TGTGCCAGCAGCTTAAACGGGGGCTCTAACACTGAAGCTTTCTTT. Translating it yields CASSLNGGSNTEAFF.

CDR3 in DNA: TGTGCCAGCCGCCGGGGGGTGTACGAGCAGTACTTC. It yields the protein CASRRGVYEQYF. This sequence joins TRBV6-1 and TRBJ2-7; TRBD2 matches at 7 bases. The CDR3 is 12 residues long. The V gene end was trimmed by 8 bases and the J gene end by 4 bases; junction bases not matched to a gene: 5. The germline V gene encodes CDR1 MNHNS and CDR2 SASEGT.

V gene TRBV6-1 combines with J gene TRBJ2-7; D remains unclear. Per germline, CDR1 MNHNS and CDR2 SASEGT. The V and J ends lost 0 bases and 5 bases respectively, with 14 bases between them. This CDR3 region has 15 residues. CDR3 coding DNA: TGTGCCAGCAGTGAAGCGCTCTATATTGGGGACGAGCAGTACTTC. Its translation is CASSEALYIGDEQYF.

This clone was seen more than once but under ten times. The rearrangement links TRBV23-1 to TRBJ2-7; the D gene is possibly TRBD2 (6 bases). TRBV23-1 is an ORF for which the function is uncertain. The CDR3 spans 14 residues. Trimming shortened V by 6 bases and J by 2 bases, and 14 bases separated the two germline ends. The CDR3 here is CASSLDPSAYEQYV. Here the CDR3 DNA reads TGCGCCAGCAGCTTAGACCCTAGCGCCTACGAGCAGTACGTC.

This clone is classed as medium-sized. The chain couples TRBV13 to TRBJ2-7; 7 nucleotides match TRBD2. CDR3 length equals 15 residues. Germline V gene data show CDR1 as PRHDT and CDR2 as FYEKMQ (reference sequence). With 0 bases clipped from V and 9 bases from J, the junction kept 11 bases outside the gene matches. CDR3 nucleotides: TGTGCCAGCAGCTTAGGCAGGTCGGGGGGTACCGCGCAGTACTTC. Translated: CASSLGRSGGTAQYF.

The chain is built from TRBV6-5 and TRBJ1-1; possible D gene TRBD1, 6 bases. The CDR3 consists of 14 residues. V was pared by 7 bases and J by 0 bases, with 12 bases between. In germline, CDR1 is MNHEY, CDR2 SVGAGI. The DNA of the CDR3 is TGTGCCAGCAAGATGACAGGAGTGAACACTGAAGCTTTCTTT. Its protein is CASKMTGVNTEAFF.

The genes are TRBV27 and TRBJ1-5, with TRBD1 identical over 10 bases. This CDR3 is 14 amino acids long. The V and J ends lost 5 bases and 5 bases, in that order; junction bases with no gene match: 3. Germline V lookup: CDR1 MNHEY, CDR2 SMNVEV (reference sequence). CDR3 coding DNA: TGTGCCAGCAGTCCTGGGACAGGGGATCAGCCCCAGCATTTT. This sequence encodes CASSPGTGDQPQHF.

CDR3 nucleotides: TGTGCCAGCAGCCCACAGGGGGAAGCCTACGAGCAGTACTTC. Encoded protein: CASSPQGEAYEQYF. The V and J genes are TRBV27 and TRBJ2-7, with TRBD1 identical over 8 bases. With V trimmed by 6 bases and J by 2 bases, 6 bases remained unmatched. There are 14 residues in the CDR3. CDR1 and CDR2 from the germline V gene are MNHEY and SMNVEV (reference sequence).

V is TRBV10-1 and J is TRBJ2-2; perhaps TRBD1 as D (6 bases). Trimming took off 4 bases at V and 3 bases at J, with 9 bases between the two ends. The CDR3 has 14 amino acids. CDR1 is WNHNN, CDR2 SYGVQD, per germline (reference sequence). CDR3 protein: CASSAGADTGELFF. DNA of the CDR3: TGCGCCAGCAGTGCAGGGGCGGACACCGGGGAGCTGTTTTTT.